These T cell receptor beta chains were read from a single sample in a study of monozygotic twins with inflammatory bowel disease. For each CDR3 protein, TCRdb gives one entry from its re-call of the 5' RACE reads, without DNA. The table for this sample gives about 450,000 distinct CDR3 sequences. Sequencing was performed on blood. These receptors all stem from a human donor with ulcerative colitis or Crohn's disease, or a healthy co-twin of an affected twin (not recorded which). Each CDR3 is given with its conserved first and last residue.

J gene: TRBJ1-4
V gene: TRBV12-3/TRBV12-4
CDR3 protein: CASSRDSQREKLFF

J gene: TRBJ1-6
V gene: TRBV5-4
CDR3 protein: CASSRVAGNNSPLHF

J gene: TRBJ2-1
V gene: TRBV7-2
CDR3 protein: CASSLGAINEQFF

J gene: TRBJ1-5
V gene: TRBV3-1
CDR3 protein: CASSPQPVSNQPQHF

J gene: TRBJ2-7
V gene: TRBV11-2
CDR3 protein: CASSLILPPGRAGDEQYF

J gene: TRBJ1-5
V gene: TRBV19
CDR3 protein: CASSIWGNNQPQHF

J gene: TRBJ1-5
V gene: TRBV18
CDR3 protein: CASSPLRAFSNQPQHF

J gene: TRBJ2-7
V gene: TRBV7-9
CDR3 protein: CASSYGGLAGYEQYF

J gene: TRBJ2-7
V gene: TRBV12-3/TRBV12-4
CDR3 protein: CASSAARDSRGNYEQYF

J gene: TRBJ2-3
V gene: TRBV5-1
CDR3 protein: CASSDPGLDTDTQYF